The 18 T cell receptor beta chains below were found in one sample sequenced in a study of cytomegalovirus exposure and HLA in healthy donors. Primers for the PCR totalled 60 Vbeta and 13 Jbeta. Profiled with immunoSEQ multiplex PCR; TCRdb holds only in-frame clones, not every one. Seen here are roughly 99,000 clones, 60% to 80% observed once, and the top ten hold 2% to 3%. The source material was PBMCs. These receptors originate from a young man in good health and CMV-seronegative.

The rearrangement joins TRBV5-1 to TRBJ2-3; 14 bases map to TRBD2. With 2 bases clipped from V and 5 bases from J, the junction kept 4 bases outside the gene matches. In germline, CDR1 is SGHRS, CDR2 YFSETQ. This CDR3 has 16 amino acids. The CDR3 is CASSLGLAGGQDTQYF. CDR3 coding DNA: TGCGCCAGCAGCTTAGGACTAGCGGGGGGACAAGATACGCAGTATTTT.

This clone is a singleton in its sample. This chain connects TRBV5-1 to TRBJ1-4; D is ambiguous. Germline V CDR1 and CDR2: SGHRS, YFSETQ. The V end was cut by 1 base, the J end by 3 bases, with 7 bases between. This CDR3 contains 14 residues. The CDR3: CASSLISSNEKLFF. The CDR3 DNA follows: TGCGCCAGCAGCTTGATTTCGTCTAATGAAAAACTGTTTTTT. The full variable domain, completed using reference TRBV5-1 and TRBJ1-4, is KAGVTQTPRYLIKTRGQQVTLSCSPISGHRSVSWYQQTPGQGLQFLFEYFSETQRNKGNFPGRFSGRQFSNSRSEMNVSTLELGDSALYLCASSLISSNEKLFFGSGTQLSVL.

The chain links TRBV14 to TRBJ1-1; the D gene is possibly TRBD1 (5 bases). In germline, CDR1 is SGHDN, CDR2 FVKESK. Trimming shortened V by 1 base and J by 6 bases, and 9 bases separated the two germline ends. The CDR3 is 13 residues long. The CDR3 region has the DNA TGTGCCAGCAGCCAAGGGGGGAGGGCTGAAGCTTTCTTT. Translation gives CASSQGGRAEAFF.

This clone was counted a few times. This chain links TRBV6-1 with TRBJ2-3; TRBD1 matches 8 bases. CDR1 and CDR2 from the germline V gene are MNHNS and SASEGT. The CDR3 is made up of 15 amino acids. After removal of 5 bases from V and 2 bases from J, the junction contained 6 bases not matched to a gene. The CDR3 protein is CASSPGQGHTDTQYF. CDR3 coding DNA: TGTGCCAGCAGTCCTGGACAGGGACACACAGATACGCAGTATTTT.

This clone has just one count. The chain uses TRBV20-1 and TRBJ1-4; D unresolved. Trimming removed 3 bases at V and 8 bases at J, with 7 bases between. The V gene's germline CDR1 is DFQATT and CDR2 SNEGSKA (reference sequence). The CDR3 covers 11 residues. The DNA for the CDR3 is TGCAGTGCTAGTGGCGGCGAAAAACTGTTTTTT. It is translated as CSASGGEKLFF.

V and J are TRBV21-1 and TRBJ2-7; the tabulated D call, TRBD2, remains unverified against the DNA. TRBV21-1 is reported as a pseudogene. The CDR3 is made up of 18 amino acids. The CDR3 coding sequence is TGTGCCAGCAGCTTCCGGGGGGGAAAGGGGTTCGTCCCCTACGAGCAGTACTTC. Amino acids: CASSFRGGKGFVPYEQYF.

The rearrangement uses TRBV7-6 and TRBJ2-1; the match to TRBD1 covers 7 bases. With V trimmed by 5 bases and J by 4 bases, 5 bases remained unmatched. Germline CDR1 and CDR2: SGHVS and FNYEAQ. This CDR3 is 14 amino acids long. CDR3 loop: CASSQQGLYNEQFF. In DNA, the CDR3 is TGTGCCAGCAGCCAACAGGGGTTATACAATGAGCAGTTCTTC.

V gene TRBV7-7 combines with J gene TRBJ2-5, with TRBD1 identical over 7 bases. This CDR3 has 16 amino acids. V shed 2 bases and J 0 bases; nucleotides not matched to a gene: 6. CDR1 and CDR2 (germline): SSHAT, FNYEAQ (reference sequence). This CDR3 reads CASSLLTGQYQETQYF. DNA of the CDR3: TGTGCCAGCAGCTTATTAACGGGACAGTACCAAGAGACCCAGTACTTC.

The CDR3 DNA follows: TGTGCCAGCAGTTTGGGGGGGGCTACCCAAGAGACCCAGTACTTC. Translating it yields CASSLGGATQETQYF. The chain recombines TRBV28 with TRBJ2-5; D may be TRBD2 (7 bases). Deletions cut 3 bases from V and 1 base from J, with 12 bases between. Looked up from germline, CDR1 is MDHEN and CDR2 is SYDVKM. The CDR3 extends over 15 amino acids.

This chain links TRBV6-4 with TRBJ2-2; 8 bases match TRBD1. The V segment lost 6 bases and the J segment 7 bases; nucleotides outside the gene matches: 13. The CDR3 is 16 amino acids. Germline V CDR1 and CDR2: MRHNA, SNTAGT. This chain's CDR3 is CASSEGREGTGGELFF. The CDR3 DNA sequence: TGTGCCAGCAGCGAGGGGCGTGAGGGGACAGGCGGGGAGCTGTTTTTT.

The genes are TRBV5-4 and TRBJ1-1; D remains ambiguous. Germline assignment: CDR1 SGHNT and CDR2 YYREEE (reference sequence). The CDR3 loop spans 15 amino acids. V lost 4 bases and J 5 bases, leaving 18 bases between the germline ends. The CDR3 protein is CASSRLGGPETEAFF. The CDR3 DNA is TGTGCCAGCAGCCGCTTAGGTGGGCCTGAGACTGAAGCTTTCTTT. The complete variable domain, with remaining parts taken from reference TRBV5-4 and TRBJ1-1, reads ETGVTQSPTHLIKTRGQQVTLRCSSQSGHNTVSWYQQALGQGPQFIFQYYREEENGRGNFPPRFSGLQFPNYSSELNVNALELDDSALYLCASSRLGGPETEAFFGQGTRLTVV.

This chain links TRBV10-2 with TRBJ2-3; D may be TRBD2 (5 bases). The CDR3 is made up of 12 amino acids. CDR1 and CDR2 from the germline V gene are WSHSY and SAAADI. V was cut by 7 bases and J by 5 bases, with 10 bases left in between. The CDR3 here is CASTLLGDTQYF. Here the CDR3 DNA reads TGCGCCAGCACCCTACTAGGAGATACGCAGTATTTT.

The V and J genes are TRBV9 and TRBJ2-1; D is undetermined. The V end was cut by 0 bases, the J end by 7 bases, with 14 bases between. The CDR3 extends over 15 amino acids. Germline V gene sequence: CDR1 SGDLS, CDR2 YYNGEE. In DNA, the CDR3 is TGTGCCAGCAGCGTAGCCCCGCAGGCAAGTAATGAGCAGTTCTTC. As protein: CASSVAPQASNEQFF.

This chain connects TRBV2 to TRBJ1-2; TRBD1 agrees at 7 bases. Germline-derived CDR1 and CDR2 are SNHLY and FYNNEI. This CDR3 has 13 residues. After removal of 5 bases from V and 4 bases from J, the junction contained 4 bases not matched to a gene. Written as DNA, the CDR3 is TGTGCCAGCAGTCAGGGGGAGAGCTATGGCTACACCTTC. Its protein product is CASSQGESYGYTF.

The rearrangement uses TRBV5-6 and TRBJ2-3; D is possibly TRBD2 (6 bases). CDR1 is SGHDT, CDR2 YYEEEE, per germline. Trimming stripped 7 bases from V and 2 bases from J, with 14 bases between. The CDR3 length is 14 residues. DNA of the CDR3: TGTGCCAGCCGCACGGGACTCTACACAGATACGCAGTATTTT. Encoded protein: CASRTGLYTDTQYF.

V usage is TRBV7-8 and J usage is TRBJ2-4, with D hard to call. V lost 4 bases, J lost 0 bases, and 19 bases lay in between. From germline, CDR1 is SGHVS and CDR2 FQNEAQ. CDR3 length: 18 amino acids. CDR3 sequence (DNA): TGTGCCAGCAGCTCCCAGCTACCACTAATACTAGCCAAAAACATTCAGTACTTC. It encodes CASSSQLPLILAKNIQYF.

The genes are TRBV5-6 and TRBJ1-2; D might be TRBD1 (5 bases). The V and J ends lost 1 base and 5 bases respectively, with 12 bases between them. The germline V gene has CDR1 SGHDT and CDR2 YYEEEE. The CDR3 covers 14 residues. CDR3 in amino acids: CASSLRTRPYGYTF. CDR3 nucleotides: TGTGCCAGCAGCTTGAGGACACGTCCTTATGGCTACACCTTC. The full variable domain, with the rest looked up from reference TRBV5-6 and TRBJ1-2, is DAGVTQSPTHLIKTRGQQVTLRCSPKSGHDTVSWYQQALGQGPQFIFQYYEEEERQRGNFPDRFSGHQFPNYSSELNVNALLLGDSALYLCASSLRTRPYGYTFGSGTRLTVV.

This clone is a singleton in its sample. V gene TRBV13 combines with J gene TRBJ2-3, with TRBD1 matching over 8 bases. V shed 1 base, J shed 6 bases, and the junction held 9 bases outside the gene matches. The CDR3 consists of 16 residues. The germline V gene has CDR1 PRHDT and CDR2 FYEKMQ (reference sequence). As DNA, the CDR3 is TGTGCCAGCAGCTTAGCAGGCAGGGGGCGCGGTGATACGCAGTATTTT. This encodes CASSLAGRGRGDTQYF. Full variable domain (remainder filled in from reference TRBV13 and TRBJ2-3): AAGVIQSPRHLIKEKRETATLKCYPIPRHDTVYWYQQGPGQDPQFLISFYEKMQSDKGSIPDRFSAQQFSDYHSELNMSSLELGDSALYFCASSLAGRGRGDTQYFGPGTRLTVL.